This T cell receptor (beta chain) was recorded in a study of blood T cell repertoires in COVID-19. Looking at the study overall: The origin of the acute and convalescent COVID-19 samples was the United States, Italy and Spain. Sources were T cells, B-cell-depleted T cells, or PBMCs; the material itself was cDNA or gDNA.

In the original analysis: Reference gene primer amplification gave estimated nucleated cell counts. Assay: immunoSEQ multiplex PCR; the TCRdb copy retains only in-frame clones and omits some. The D gene and trimming were derived from the DNA, and the V and J assignments and clone size from that table. The sample has about 280,000 clones, roughly 86% seen once. The CDR3 consists of 17 residues. Germline V CDR1 and CDR2: LNHNV, YYDKDF (reference sequence). V was pared by 0 bases and J by 6 bases, with 18 bases between. This sequence was found in a man younger than 35 with active or convalescent COVID-19. The V gene is TRBV15, the J gene TRBJ1-5, with D perhaps matching TRBD1 (5 bases). Input material: peripheral blood. The CDR3 protein is CATSRDWGGMGPQPQHF. The DNA of the CDR3 is TGTGCCACCAGCAGAGATTGGGGGGGAATGGGACCTCAGCCCCAGCATTTT.